The 26 T cell receptor beta chains presented below share a single source sample, sequenced in a study of shared clonotypes between healthy human individuals. The data were produced by immunoSEQ multiplex PCR, yet TCRdb's version contains in-frame clones alone and is incomplete. The sample has hundreds of thousands of clones, just over 90% seen once. Naive CD8 cells, CD45RO-negative and positively selected for CCR7, excluded terminally differentiated effector memory CD45RA+ cells. The sequencing input was naive CD8+ T cells sorted from blood. The source of these receptors is a man between 25 and 39 years old in good health.

Details on this clone: The sample carries other DNA sequences with the same CDR3. This chain links TRBV7-6 with TRBJ2-1, with unresolved D. V shed 1 base and J shed 7 bases, with 8 bases lying between them. Germline V gene data show CDR1 as SGHVS and CDR2 as FNYEAQ. This CDR3 comprises 13 residues. The CDR3 DNA reads TGTGCCAGCAGCTTAGGGGCTAGAAATGAGCAGTTCTTC. Translating gives CASSLGARNEQFF.

This chain uses TRBV29-1 with TRBJ2-1; D might be TRBD2 (6 bases). Trimming took 1 base from V and 0 from J, leaving 13 bases between them. Germline CDR1 reads SQVTM; CDR2 reads ANQGSEA. CDR3 size: 16 residues. CDR3: CSVEGPGTLSYNEQFF. The DNA of the CDR3 is TGCAGCGTTGAAGGCCCCGGGACTCTCTCCTACAATGAGCAGTTCTTC.

In this sample, this clone turned up once. The chain has TRBV7-2 and TRBJ2-7; no definite D call. Germline CDR1 and CDR2: SGHTA and FQGNSA. V was pared by 4 bases and J by 0 bases, with 13 bases between. This CDR3 is 15 amino acids long. CDR3 coding DNA: TGTGCCAGCAGCTCCTTGCCTAGGAGCTCCTACGAGCAGTACTTC. It codes for CASSSLPRSSYEQYF.

The rearrangement uses TRBV5-1 and TRBJ2-5, with D unclear. Germline lookup yields CDR1 SGHRS and CDR2 YFSETQ. V lost 1 base, J lost 2 bases, and 6 bases lay in between. The CDR3 consists of 13 residues. DNA of the CDR3: TGCGCCAGCAGCTTGTACCCGCAAGAGACCCAGTACTTC. Translated: CASSLYPQETQYF.

This clone showed up just a few times. The chain carries TRBV6-5 and TRBJ2-7; D is possibly TRBD2 (5 bases). V was pared by 6 bases and J by 3 bases, with 12 bases between. The germline V gene encodes CDR1 MNHEY and CDR2 SVGAGI. The CDR3 covers 13 residues. The CDR3 reads CASSPSSFYEQYF. In nucleotides, the CDR3 is TGTGCCAGCAGCCCCTCTAGCTTCTACGAGCAGTACTTC.

In regard to this clone: Other DNA sequences in the same sample also yield this CDR3. CDR3 amino acids: CSVLSGSSYNEQFF. CDR3 bases: TGCAGCGTTCTTAGCGGAAGCTCCTACAATGAGCAGTTCTTC. The gene calls are TRBV29-1 and TRBJ2-1; tentative D call: TRBD2 (6 bases). The germline gives CDR1 SQVTM, CDR2 ANQGSEA. With 5 bases removed from V and 0 bases from J, the gap between germline ends came to 11 bases. The CDR3 consists of 14 residues.

This chain connects TRBV11-3 to TRBJ2-3, with D possibly being TRBD2 (5 bases). This CDR3 spans 15 amino acids. V was pared by 6 bases and J by 2 bases, with 15 bases between. Germline V gene data show CDR1 as SGHNT and CDR2 as YENEEA. The CDR3 DNA reads as TGTGCCAGCAGTCCTGCCAGCGACTACACAGATACGCAGTATTTT. The encoded protein is CASSPASDYTDTQYF.

V gene TRBV19 combines with J gene TRBJ2-7; D is undetermined. Trimming cost V 1 base and J 7 bases, with 17 bases left between them. This CDR3 is built from 15 residues. Germline V gene sequence: CDR1 LNHDA, CDR2 SQIVND (reference sequence). CDR3 nucleotides: TGTGCCAGTAGTATAGTTGTGGCAGCCTCTTGGGAGCAGTACTTC. The encoded protein is CASSIVVAASWEQYF.

This clone has just one count. This sequence joins TRBV15 and TRBJ2-5; 12 bases fit TRBD2. CDR1 is LNHNV and CDR2 is YYDKDF in the germline V gene (reference sequence). This CDR3 spans 16 amino acids. J gave up 4 bases and V 1 base, and 4 bases lay outside the gene matches. CDR3 nucleotides: TGTGCCACCAGCAGAGTTCCGGGACTAGCGGGAGAGACCCAGTACTTC. It encodes CATSRVPGLAGETQYF. The full variable domain, completed using reference TRBV15 and TRBJ2-5, is DAMVIQNPRYQVTQFGKPVTLSCSQTLNHNVMYWYQQKSSQAPKLLFHYYDKDFNNEADTPDNFQSRRPNTSFCFLDIRSPGLGDTAMYLCATSRVPGLAGETQYFGPGTRLLVL.

Concerning this clone: An end of the junction does not agree with germline; a read error may underlie this. The gene calls are TRBV9 and TRBJ2-2, with 7 bases matching TRBD2. The CDR3 length is 12 residues. CDR1 and CDR2 from the germline V gene are SGDLS and YYNGEE. The CDR3 region is CASSPVGRELFF. CDR3 coding DNA: TGTGCCAGCAGCCCCGTGGGGCGGGAGTTGTTTTTT.

This chain uses TRBV7-9 with TRBJ1-1, with 10 bases that match TRBD1. Germline CDR1 SEHNR, CDR2 FQNEAQ (reference sequence). The CDR3 contains 14 residues. V was clipped by 7 bases and J by 6 bases; unmatched bases: 8. This chain's CDR3 is CASNPVGQGAEAFF. As DNA, the CDR3 is TGTGCCAGCAACCCAGTCGGACAGGGGGCTGAAGCTTTCTTT.

The rearrangement uses TRBV29-1 and TRBJ2-7, with 9 bases that match TRBD2. CDR1 is SQVTM and CDR2 is ANQGSEA in the germline V gene. V gave up 6 bases and J gave up 4 bases; unmatched junction bases: 13. The CDR3 has 15 amino acids. The CDR3 loop reads CSVAGGSFPAYEQYF. CDR3 in DNA: TGCAGCGTCGCGGGAGGGTCCTTTCCGGCTTACGAGCAGTACTTC.

The V gene is TRBV5-6, the J gene TRBJ2-6; D remains unclear. V lost 3 bases, J lost 2 bases, and 6 bases lay in between. Germline CDR1 SGHDT, CDR2 YYEEEE. There are 14 residues in the CDR3. This chain's CDR3 is CASSSYTGANVLTF. The CDR3 nucleotides read TGTGCCAGCAGCTCATACACTGGGGCCAACGTCCTGACTTTC.

The chain combines TRBV9 with TRBJ2-5; D may correspond to TRBD1 or TRBD2 (5 bases each). Trimming left V 3 bases short and J 1 base short, with 13 bases between. Germline V gene data show CDR1 as SGDLS and CDR2 as YYNGEE. The CDR3 has 15 amino acids. CDR3: CASSALGTGQETQYF. Here the CDR3 DNA reads TGTGCCAGCAGCGCTTTAGGGACGGGCCAAGAGACCCAGTACTTC.

The chain employs TRBV5-4 and TRBJ2-7, with unresolved D. V shed 0 bases and J shed 3 bases, with 7 bases lying between them. Germline V gene data show CDR1 as SGHNT and CDR2 as YYREEE (reference sequence). CDR3 length equals 13 residues. The chain's CDR3 is CASSLAGNYEQYF. The CDR3 DNA reads as TGTGCCAGCAGCTTGGCCGGTAACTACGAGCAGTACTTC. The full variable domain, completed using reference TRBV5-4 and TRBJ2-7, is ETGVTQSPTHLIKTRGQQVTLRCSSQSGHNTVSWYQQALGQGPQFIFQYYREEENGRGNFPPRFSGLQFPNYSSELNVNALELDDSALYLCASSLAGNYEQYFGPGTRLTVT.

The chain recombines TRBV4-3 with TRBJ2-5, with D possibly matching TRBD1 (6 bases). V lost 0 bases and J 5 bases, leaving 16 bases between the germline ends. This CDR3 has 16 residues. Germline CDR1 is LGHNA and CDR2 is YSLEER. CDR3 sequence (DNA): TGCGCCAGCAGCCAAGATACCTGGACAGTGGGGGAGACCCAGTACTTC. It specifies CASSQDTWTVGETQYF.

The V call is TRBV2, the J call TRBJ2-7; TRBD2 is a possible D gene (6 bases). V was shortened by 7 bases and J by 0 bases, with 16 bases between the two germline ends. The CDR3 consists of 15 residues. Germline CDR1 SNHLY, CDR2 FYNNEI. This CDR3 is CASMEESGLSYEQYF. The CDR3 DNA is TGTGCCAGCATGGAGGAAAGCGGGCTCTCCTACGAGCAGTACTTC.

The J gene is TRBJ2-7, the V gene TRBV25-1, with 11 positions matching TRBD2. This CDR3 spans 17 amino acids. From germline, CDR1 is MGHDK and CDR2 SYGVNS. Unmatched junction bases numbered 9, after V lost 3 bases and J lost 2 bases. This CDR3 reads CASSDPGLAGRPYEQYF. DNA for the CDR3: TGTGCCAGCAGTGACCCCGGACTAGCGGGCCGACCCTACGAGCAGTACTTC.

The chain employs TRBV6-6 and TRBJ2-1, with D perhaps matching TRBD2 (5 bases). V was clipped by 5 bases and J by 3 bases, with 17 bases between them. The CDR3 totals 16 residues. Germline V gives CDR1 MNHNY, CDR2 SVGAGI (reference sequence). CDR3 protein: CASSLGTRSHYNEQFF. The CDR3 DNA sequence: TGTGCCAGCAGTCTCGGAACTAGGTCTCACTACAATGAGCAGTTCTTC.

The V gene is TRBV2, the J gene TRBJ2-5; D ambiguous. The CDR3 is 12 amino acids. In germline, CDR1 is SNHLY, CDR2 FYNNEI. The CDR3 protein is CALKELPETQYF. CDR3 coding DNA: TGTGCGCTCAAGGAGCTCCCAGAGACCCAGTACTTC.

The chain has TRBV25-1 and TRBJ2-6; D is possibly TRBD1 or TRBD2 (6 bases each). The CDR3 totals 17 residues. The germline CDR1 and CDR2 sequences are MGHDK and SYGVNS. V lost 4 bases to trimming and J lost 1 base, with 14 bases between them. As DNA, the CDR3 is TGTGCCAGCAGTGCCGGAGGGGGTCGTTCTGGGGCCAACGTCCTGACTTTC. This gives the protein CASSAGGGRSGANVLTF.

This clone was counted once. The chain has TRBV7-9 and TRBJ2-2; TRBD2 aligns across 10 bases. CDR1 is SEHNR, CDR2 FQNEAQ, per germline (reference sequence). The CDR3 has 18 amino acids. After removal of 1 base from V and 5 bases from J, the junction contained 10 bases not matched to a gene. The chain's CDR3 is CASSLGLAGDYTTGELFF. In nucleotides, the CDR3 is TGTGCCAGCAGCTTAGGTCTAGCGGGAGATTATACTACCGGGGAGCTGTTTTTT.

This clone has more than one count but fewer than ten. The CDR3 reads CASSSTGGRQPQHF. For the CDR3, the DNA is TGTGCCAGCAGTTCGACAGGGGGCAGGCAGCCCCAGCATTTT. V usage is TRBV2 and J usage is TRBJ1-5; 10 nucleotides agree with TRBD1. Germline CDR1 is SNHLY and CDR2 is FYNNEI. J lost 7 bases, V lost 5 bases, and 5 bases had no gene match. There are 14 residues in the CDR3.

The chain has TRBV2 and TRBJ2-7; the D gene is possibly TRBD1 (6 bases). Germline V lookup: CDR1 SNHLY, CDR2 FYNNEI. V gave up 10 bases and J gave up 3 bases, with 19 bases separating them. This CDR3 comprises 14 residues. The CDR3 DNA sequence: TGTGCCACAAGCTTACAGGGTGGGTACTACGAGCAGTACTTC. This translates into CATSLQGGYYEQYF.

The chain's CDR3 is CASSVVVILAGVVSTDTQYF. Written as DNA, the CDR3 is TGTGCCAGCAGCGTAGTGGTTATCCTAGCGGGAGTCGTCAGCACAGATACGCAGTATTTT. The chain couples TRBV9 to TRBJ2-3; 10 bases are shared with TRBD2. Germline V gene data show CDR1 as SGDLS and CDR2 as YYNGEE. The trim removed 0 bases at V and 0 bases at J, leaving 13 bases unmatched. The CDR3 runs 20 residues.

This clone appeared once. This chain uses TRBV6-5 with TRBJ2-1, with 14 bases aligning to TRBD2. Germline CDR1 is MNHEY and CDR2 is SVGAGI. The V gene end was trimmed by 5 bases and the J gene end by 6 bases; junction bases not matched to a gene: 3. CDR3 length: 15 amino acids. The CDR3 reads CASSRLAGGPNEQFF. Here the CDR3 DNA reads TGTGCCAGCAGTCGACTAGCGGGAGGGCCCAATGAGCAGTTCTTC.